This entry lists 8 T cell receptor beta chains sequenced from one sample in a study of cytomegalovirus exposure and HLA in healthy donors. The PCR contained 60 Vbeta and 13 Jbeta primers. The protocol was immunoSEQ multiplex PCR, while the TCRdb copy is restricted to in-frame clones and leaves out a portion. The sample contains 150,000 to 200,000 clones, just under 80% of which appear only once. The sample comprised PBMCs. Every receptor here comes from a woman in her 30s in good health and CMV-seropositive.

This clone was counted between two and nine times. In nucleotides, the CDR3 is TGCAGCGTTAAGGGACAGAACTATGGCTACACCTTC. As protein: CSVKGQNYGYTF. The chain recombines TRBV29-1 with TRBJ1-2, with 7 bases matching TRBD1. The V gene end was trimmed by 5 bases and the J gene end by 2 bases; junction bases not matched to a gene: 2. The germline V gene has CDR1 SQVTM and CDR2 ANQGSEA. The CDR3 sequence is 12 residues long.

The V call is TRBV5-6, the J call TRBJ1-6; unclear D gene. The CDR3 contains 15 residues. The germline gives CDR1 SGHDT, CDR2 YYEEEE. The V end lost 2 bases, the J end lost 9 bases, and 15 bases lay between the germline ends. The CDR3 here is CASSFIGGLASPLHF. The CDR3, as DNA: TGTGCCAGCAGCTTCATTGGCGGGCTAGCTTCACCCCTCCACTTT.

This clone was counted between two and nine times. The chain couples TRBV5-4 to TRBJ2-1; TRBD2 matches at 7 bases. The V gene end was trimmed by 2 bases and the J gene end by 9 bases; junction bases not matched to a gene: 8. There are 14 residues in the CDR3. The germline V gene has CDR1 SGHNT and CDR2 YYREEE (reference sequence). CDR3: CASSFQIRGGEQFF. As DNA, the CDR3 is TGTGCCAGCAGCTTCCAAATCCGCGGGGGTGAGCAGTTCTTC.

The chain has TRBV7-9 and TRBJ2-1, with TRBD2 as a possible D gene (5 bases). Trimming cost V 5 bases and J 9 bases, with 17 bases left between them. Per the germline V gene, CDR1 is SEHNR and CDR2 is FQNEAQ (reference sequence). The CDR3 extends over 14 amino acids. CDR3: CASSPPGGGGEQFF. The CDR3 DNA reads as TGTGCCAGCAGCCCCCCAGGTGGAGGTGGTGAGCAGTTCTTC.

The chain links TRBV6-6 to TRBJ1-1, with 8 bases that match TRBD1. CDR1 and CDR2 from the germline V gene are MNHNY and SVGAGI (reference sequence). V gave up 0 bases and J gave up 5 bases; unmatched junction bases: 2. The CDR3 totals 14 residues. The CDR3 DNA reads as TGTGCCAGCAGTTACTCTAGGACAGGGACTGAAGCTTTCTTT. It is translated as CASSYSRTGTEAFF.

The chain joins TRBV7-9 to TRBJ1-5; perhaps TRBD1 as D (6 bases). The germline V gene has CDR1 SEHNR and CDR2 FQNEAQ (reference sequence). V was clipped by 3 bases and J by 5 bases, with 20 bases between them. The length of the CDR3 is 17 residues. The CDR3 DNA is TGTGCCAGCAGCTTGGCGACAGGCAGGGTTCGAGATCAGCCCCAGCATTTT. As protein: CASSLATGRVRDQPQHF.

V usage is TRBV19 and J usage is TRBJ2-7; D uncertain. The V and J ends lost 3 bases and 6 bases respectively, with 12 bases between them. Germline assignment: CDR1 LNHDA and CDR2 SQIVND (reference sequence). The CDR3 has 13 residues. CDR3 bases: TGTGCCAGTAGTATTCCCCCTCGAGGCGAGCAGTACTTC. This sequence encodes CASSIPPRGEQYF.

This clone was observed a single time. The chain has TRBV10-2 and TRBJ2-1; 12 nucleotides line up with TRBD2. The CDR3 is made up of 19 amino acids. From germline, CDR1 is WSHSY and CDR2 SAAADI. V lost 6 bases and J lost 0; bases outside the gene matches: 12. The DNA for the CDR3 is TGCGCCAGCAGCGGAACTAGCGGGGGGACTCACAACTCCTACAATGAGCAGTTCTTC. It translates to CASSGTSGGTHNSYNEQFF.